The present T cell receptor beta chain was sequenced within a study of tumor-infiltrating lymphocytes in localized non-small cell lung cancer. Looking at the study overall: Resected tumor was paired with non-adjacent uninvolved lung from the same patient. Study observations and caveats: IM1 and IM2 tumors showed no difference in T-cell fraction.

Comment on this clone: As yet, its antigen is unknown.

Produced via immunoSEQ multiplex PCR; TCRdb's table is partial and in-frame only. The table includes thousands of clones, about two thirds detected once. The CDR3 loop spans 14 amino acids. V was pared by 3 bases and J by 6 bases, with 15 bases between. CDR1 is SGHTA, CDR2 FQGNSA, per germline. The chain combines TRBV7-2 with TRBJ2-7; D possibly corresponds to TRBD1 (7 bases). The specimen was uninvolved lung tissue not adjacent to the tumor. This receptor was obtained from a human donor with non-small cell lung cancer. The CDR3 region is CASSFAQGGGEQYF. CDR3 in DNA: TGTGCCAGCAGCTTCGCCCAGGGGGGTGGCGAGCAGTACTTC. Filled out from reference TRBV7-2 and TRBJ2-7, the complete variable domain reads GAGVSQSPSNKVTEKGKDVELRCDPISGHTALYWYRQSLGQGLEFLIYFQGNSAPDKSGLPSDRFSAERTGGSVSTLTIQRTQQEDSAVYLCASSFAQGGGEQYFGPGTRLTVT.